This passage covers 24 T cell receptor beta chains from one sample sequenced in a study of T cells in Graves' hyperthyroidism and ophthalmopathy. Researchers took RNA transcripts and amplified the TCR beta CDR3 regions from them. RT-PCR in the first round (using the HTBI primer set) targeted the TCR CDR3. TCRdb re-analysed the multiplex PCR reads in MiXCR, keeping a single row per CDR3 protein. The table shows under 300,000 distinct CDR3 sequences, with about 25% occurring only once. Sequencing input: blood. The receptors derive from a man aged 35-49 years with Graves' hyperthyroidism that later progressed to Graves' ophthalmopathy.

This clonotype appeared many times. The genes are TRBV6-2 or TRBV6-3 and TRBJ1-1; a possible D gene is TRBD1 (5 bases). The CDR3 has 18 amino acids. V lost 5 bases and J lost 6, with 28 bases in between. The germline gives CDR1 MNHEY, CDR2 SVGEGT. The CDR3 DNA sequence: TGTGCCAGCAGTCACCCAAAAGCCCTAGACAGATTATACGCTGAAGCTTTCTTT. As protein: CASSHPKALDRLYAEAFF.

A single count supports this clonotype. The CDR3 DNA follows: TGCGCCAGCAGATTACGAGGTGGGGAATCGAACACCGGGGAGCTGTTTTTT. It encodes CASRLRGGESNTGELFF. This chain links TRBV5-1 with TRBJ2-2; no clear D. V dropped 5 bases and J dropped 0 bases, with 17 bases sitting between them. Germline V gives CDR1 SGHRS, CDR2 YFSETQ. The CDR3 spans 17 residues.

J is TRBJ2-7 and V is TRBV28; D not resolved. The CDR3 loop spans 11 amino acids. Trimming removed 7 bases from V and 2 bases from J, with 6 bases in between. Germline loops: CDR1 MDHEN, CDR2 SYDVKM. The CDR3 protein is CASTKTYEQYF. The CDR3 DNA reads TGTGCCAGCACCAAAACCTACGAGCAGTACTTC.

This clonotype was recorded many times. This rearrangement joins TRBV3-1 to TRBJ2-7; no clear D. V lost 1 base to trimming and J lost 5 bases, with 6 bases between them. The CDR3 loop spans 12 amino acids. The germline gives CDR1 LGHDT, CDR2 YNNKEL (reference sequence). The DNA for the CDR3 is TGTGCCAGCAGCCAAGGTCCGGACGAGCAGTACTTC. Amino acids: CASSQGPDEQYF.

This clonotype was seen many times. V usage is TRBV5-1 and J usage is TRBJ2-7; 9 bases are shared with TRBD1. Germline CDR1 SGHRS, CDR2 YFSETQ. The V gene end was trimmed by 3 bases and the J gene end by 1 base; junction bases not matched to a gene: 17. This CDR3 has 19 amino acids. CDR3: CASSYHPGVRQGGSYEQYF. CDR3 coding DNA: TGCGCCAGCAGCTACCACCCGGGGGTCCGACAGGGGGGATCCTACGAGCAGTACTTC.

This clonotype was counted at least ten times. This sequence joins TRBV7-9 and TRBJ2-7; D is perhaps TRBD2 (8 bases). V lost 3 bases to trimming and J lost 6 bases, with 18 bases between them. CDR1 is SEHNR, CDR2 FQNEAQ, per germline (reference sequence). The CDR3 has 15 residues. The CDR3 DNA is TGTGCCAGCAGCTTGGGACAGACGGGGGGGAGCGAGCAGTACTTC. Protein product: CASSLGQTGGSEQYF.

V gene TRBV6-5 combines with J gene TRBJ2-5, with 8 positions matching TRBD2. The CDR3 covers 14 residues. Germline lookup yields CDR1 MNHEY and CDR2 SVGAGI. V lost 2 bases to trimming and J lost 9 bases; unmatched junction nucleotides: 8. Here the CDR3 reads CASSYRDRRGAQYF. The DNA of the CDR3 is TGTGCCAGCAGTTACCGGGACCGGCGGGGGGCCCAGTACTTC.

This clonotype was observed many times. The V gene is TRBV20-1, the J gene TRBJ2-7; a weak D match, TRBD1 (7 bases). The CDR3 runs to 12 residues. Germline loops: CDR1 DFQATT, CDR2 SNEGSKA (reference sequence). V shed 3 bases and J shed 7 bases, with 13 bases lying between them. CDR3: CSASVRGEEQYF. In DNA, the CDR3 is TGCAGTGCTAGTGTCAGGGGGGAAGAGCAGTACTTC.

The DNA of the CDR3 is TGCAGCGTTGCACTCGCAGGCGTGGATCAGCCCCAGCATTTT. It encodes CSVALAGVDQPQHF. This rearrangement joins TRBV29-1 to TRBJ1-5; D is undetermined. The CDR3 sequence is 14 residues long. CDR1 SQVTM and CDR2 ANQGSEA come from the germline V gene. V was trimmed by 4 bases and J by 5 bases, leaving 15 bases between them.

This clonotype was recorded at least ten times. The chain couples TRBV4-1 to TRBJ1-1, with D uncertain. With 1 base removed from V and 0 bases from J, the gap between germline ends came to 9 bases. Per the germline V gene, CDR1 is MGHRA and CDR2 is YSYEKL. The CDR3 consists of 15 residues. The CDR3 loop reads CASSQVAGMNTEAFF. As DNA, the CDR3 is TGCGCCAGCAGCCAAGTCGCCGGGATGAACACTGAAGCTTTCTTT.

This clonotype was seen many times. This chain connects TRBV6-5 to TRBJ1-1; D is uncertain. CDR1 is MNHEY and CDR2 is SVGAGI in the germline V gene. The CDR3 contains 14 residues. Trimming removed 3 bases at V and 0 bases at J, with 8 bases between. The CDR3 nucleotides read TGTGCCAGCAGTTATGGAGGTTTGAACACTGAAGCTTTCTTT. The encoded protein is CASSYGGLNTEAFF.

This clonotype occurred once. The CDR3 DNA reads as TGTGCCAGCAGTTTTTCCTGGGATCGCTACACCTTC. It encodes CASSFSWDRYTF. The chain joins TRBV12-3 or TRBV12-4 to TRBJ1-2; no definite D call. V was shortened by 3 bases and J by 9 bases, with 11 bases between the two germline ends. This CDR3 is 12 amino acids long.

This clonotype was recorded at least ten times. The chain links TRBV6-2 or TRBV6-3 to TRBJ2-5; D might be TRBD2 (6 bases). Trimming took 7 bases from V and 1 from J, leaving 16 bases between them. The germline V gene encodes CDR1 MNHEY and CDR2 SVGEGT. This CDR3 region has 15 residues. The CDR3 coding sequence is TGTGCCAGCACCTCAGGGAAGCGGGTCCAAGAGACCCAGTACTTC. This sequence encodes CASTSGKRVQETQYF.

In this sample, this clonotype turned up once. The chain links TRBV6-1 to TRBJ2-7; no firm D call. The germline V and J ends were trimmed by 6 bases and 0 bases, with 12 bases remaining between them. From germline, CDR1 is MNHNS and CDR2 SASEGT. This CDR3 is 14 amino acids long. The CDR3 DNA reads as TGTGCCAGCAGCTCCGGGTCCAGCTCCTACGAGCAGTACTTC. Amino acid sequence: CASSSGSSSYEQYF.

In its sample, this clonotype was seen many times. This rearrangement joins TRBV10-3 to TRBJ2-2; D possibly corresponds to TRBD1 (6 bases). V lost 3 bases and J 6 bases, leaving 20 bases between the germline ends. Germline CDR1 reads ENHRY; CDR2 reads SYGVKD. This CDR3 is 17 amino acids long. The CDR3 here is CAISDPGGQTSAGELFF. CDR3 nucleotide sequence: TGTGCCATCAGTGACCCGGGCGGACAGACTTCTGCCGGGGAGCTGTTTTTT.

This clonotype was recorded many times. The gene calls are TRBV30 and TRBJ1-6, with a possible D match to TRBD1 (5 bases). V shed 4 bases and J shed 6 bases, with 10 bases lying between them. The CDR3 totals 13 residues. Germline V CDR1 and CDR2: GTSNPN, SVGIG (reference sequence). The CDR3 loop reads CAWIDGANSPLHF. The CDR3 nucleotides read TGTGCCTGGATCGACGGGGCTAATTCACCCCTCCACTTT.

This clonotype was recorded many times. V usage is TRBV4-1 and J usage is TRBJ1-2, with D hard to call. Germline V CDR1 and CDR2: MGHRA, YSYEKL. Trimming shortened V by 3 bases and J by 3 bases, and 8 bases separated the two germline ends. CDR3 length equals 13 residues. CDR3 in amino acids: CASSQTEYYGYTF. In DNA, the CDR3 is TGCGCCAGCAGCCAGACCGAATACTATGGCTACACCTTC.

This clonotype was seen at least ten times. CDR3 nucleotides: TGTGCCAGCAGCCTCCTCGGCCCCTCCTACGAGCAGTACTTC. This translates into CASSLLGPSYEQYF. The chain joins TRBV27 to TRBJ2-7, with D hard to call. V dropped 6 bases and J dropped 0 bases, with 12 bases sitting between them. CDR1 is MNHEY, CDR2 SMNVEV, per germline (reference sequence). This CDR3 contains 14 residues.

This clonotype was seen at least ten times. This chain links TRBV6-5 with TRBJ1-3; D not certain. V was pared by 4 bases and J by 0 bases, with 7 bases between. This CDR3 is 14 amino acids long. Germline V lookup: CDR1 MNHEY, CDR2 SVGAGI. DNA for the CDR3: TGTGCCAGCAGTTCAGGTTCCTCTGGAAACACCATATATTTT. Translating gives CASSSGSSGNTIYF.

Many counts were recorded for this clonotype. The J gene is TRBJ2-7, the V gene TRBV28, with 7 bases aligning to TRBD2. V was clipped by 7 bases and J by 3 bases; unmatched bases: 12. CDR1 is MDHEN and CDR2 is SYDVKM in the germline V gene. This CDR3 contains 15 residues. The CDR3, as DNA: TGTGCCAGCAAGGCTGCGTCGGGAGGAAACTACGAGCAGTACTTC. Residues: CASKAASGGNYEQYF.

In its sample, this clonotype was seen many times. The J gene is TRBJ2-2, the V gene TRBV2; tentative D call: TRBD2 (7 bases). This CDR3 region has 16 residues. V shed 6 bases and J shed 4 bases, with 18 bases lying between them. CDR1 SNHLY and CDR2 FYNNEI come from the germline V gene. The CDR3 region has the DNA TGTGCCAGCAGCAGGGGCGGCGGGAGTGGCACCGGGGAGCTGTTTTTT. Protein: CASSRGGGSGTGELFF.

This clonotype was observed a handful of times. This may come from a read error, since a much larger clone is one base off. The chain couples TRBV29-1 to TRBJ2-5; TRBD2 agrees at 8 bases. The CDR3 is 13 residues long. Looked up from germline, CDR1 is SQVTM and CDR2 is ANQGSEA. The CDR3 spells CSVPGGAQGTQYF. The CDR3 DNA is TGCAGCGTCCCGGGGGGGGCCCAAGGGACCCAGTACTTC.

This clonotype occurred many times. The chain links TRBV12-3 or TRBV12-4 to TRBJ2-6; perhaps TRBD1 as D (5 bases). The V end lost 4 bases, the J end lost 0 bases, and 19 bases lay between the germline ends. The CDR3 contains 19 residues. The DNA of the CDR3 is TGTGCCAGCAGTTCAAGAGCGAGCAGGGATAGCTCTGGGGCCAACGTCCTGACTTTC. Its translation is CASSSRASRDSSGANVLTF.

In this sample, this clonotype turned up a few times. The chain joins TRBV7-9 to TRBJ1-6, with a possible D match to TRBD1 (5 bases). The CDR3 runs 14 residues. The germline V and J ends were trimmed by 4 bases and 5 bases, with 9 bases remaining between them. Germline lookup yields CDR1 SEHNR and CDR2 FQNEAQ (reference sequence). The CDR3 sequence is CASSSGTDNSPLHF. The CDR3 coding sequence is TGTGCCAGCAGCTCCGGGACCGATAATTCACCCCTCCACTTT.